These 4 T cell receptor beta chains came from one sample sequenced in a study of CD8 T cells in Susac syndrome. Reverse transcription of roughly 0.45 to 1 ug RNA used random hexamers. TCRdb ran MiXCR on the immunoSEQ multiplex PCR reads and lists one entry per CDR3 protein. The sample carries approximately 150,000 distinct CDR3 sequences, less than 95% recorded once. The sequencing input was CD4+ T cells from PBMCs. Receptors were obtained from a human donor in good health.

V and J are TRBV19 and TRBJ2-7; TRBD2 might be the D (6 bases). The CDR3 is 14 amino acids. From germline, CDR1 is LNHDA and CDR2 SQIVND (reference sequence). Trimming removed 7 bases from V and 1 base from J, with 14 bases in between. CDR3 coding DNA: TGTGCCAGTAAGAGAAGCGGGTTGTCCTACGAGCAGTACTTC. Protein sequence: CASKRSGLSYEQYF.

The chain couples TRBV5-1 to TRBJ2-3, with D possibly matching TRBD2 (6 bases). V lost 0 bases and J lost 3, with 20 bases in between. This CDR3 is 18 amino acids long. Per germline, CDR1 SGHRS and CDR2 YFSETQ. CDR3 sequence reads: CASSLEVADRLRTDTQYF. The CDR3 DNA reads TGCGCCAGCAGCTTGGAAGTAGCGGATCGGCTCCGGACAGATACGCAGTATTTT.

CDR3 in amino acids: CASSRRRVDTEAFF. In nucleotides, the CDR3 is TGTGCCAGTAGTAGGCGGAGGGTTGACACTGAAGCTTTCTTT. V and J are TRBV19 and TRBJ1-1; D gene ambiguous. Germline CDR1 reads LNHDA; CDR2 reads SQIVND (reference sequence). V was shortened by 4 bases and J by 3 bases, with 12 bases between the two germline ends. The CDR3 loop spans 14 amino acids.

The chain carries TRBV6-2 or TRBV6-3 and TRBJ2-2, with 9 bases fitting TRBD2. After removal of 10 bases from V and 5 bases from J, the junction contained 8 bases not matched to a gene. Germline lookup yields CDR1 MNHEY and CDR2 SVGEGT. The CDR3 runs 14 residues. CDR3 DNA sequence: TGTGCCACCGCCGGGACTAGCTTGACCGGGGAGCTGTTTTTT. Translated, it gives CATAGTSLTGELFF.